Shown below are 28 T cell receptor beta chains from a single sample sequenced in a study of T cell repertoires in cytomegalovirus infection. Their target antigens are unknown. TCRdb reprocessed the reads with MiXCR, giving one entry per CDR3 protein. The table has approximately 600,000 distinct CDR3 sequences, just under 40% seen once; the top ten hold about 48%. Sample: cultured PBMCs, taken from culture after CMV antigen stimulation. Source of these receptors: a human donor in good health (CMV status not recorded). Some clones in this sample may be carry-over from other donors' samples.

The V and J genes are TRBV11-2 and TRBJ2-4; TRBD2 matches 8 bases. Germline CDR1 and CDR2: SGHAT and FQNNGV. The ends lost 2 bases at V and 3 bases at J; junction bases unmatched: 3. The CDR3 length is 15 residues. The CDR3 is CASSLRSGVKNIQYF. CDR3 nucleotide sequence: TGTGCCAGCAGCTTACGTAGCGGGGTCAAAAACATTCAGTACTTC.

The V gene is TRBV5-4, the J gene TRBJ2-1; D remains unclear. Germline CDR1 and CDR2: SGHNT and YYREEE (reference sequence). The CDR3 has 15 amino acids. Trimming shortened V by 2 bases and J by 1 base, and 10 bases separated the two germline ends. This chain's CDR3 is CASSFNTASYNEQFF. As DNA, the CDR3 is TGTGCCAGCAGCTTTAATACAGCGTCCTACAATGAGCAGTTCTTC.

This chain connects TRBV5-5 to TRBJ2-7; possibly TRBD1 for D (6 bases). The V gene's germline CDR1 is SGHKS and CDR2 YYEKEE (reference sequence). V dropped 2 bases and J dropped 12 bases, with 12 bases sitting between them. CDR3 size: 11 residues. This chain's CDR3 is CASSLGTRAYF. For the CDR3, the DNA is TGTGCCAGCAGCTTAGGGACAAGGGCGTACTTC.

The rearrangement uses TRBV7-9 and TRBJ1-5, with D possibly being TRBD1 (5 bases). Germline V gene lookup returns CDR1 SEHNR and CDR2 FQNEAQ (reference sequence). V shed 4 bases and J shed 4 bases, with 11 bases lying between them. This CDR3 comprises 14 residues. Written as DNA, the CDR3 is TGTGCCAGCAGCTGGGGGGTAGGGAATCAGCCCCAGCATTTT. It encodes CASSWGVGNQPQHF. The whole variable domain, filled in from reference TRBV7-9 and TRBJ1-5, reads DTGVSQNPRHKITKRGQNVTFRCDPISEHNRLYWYRQTLGQGPEFLTYFQNEAQLEKSRLLSDRFSAERPKGSFSTLEIQRTEQGDSAMYLCASSWGVGNQPQHFGDGTRLSIL.

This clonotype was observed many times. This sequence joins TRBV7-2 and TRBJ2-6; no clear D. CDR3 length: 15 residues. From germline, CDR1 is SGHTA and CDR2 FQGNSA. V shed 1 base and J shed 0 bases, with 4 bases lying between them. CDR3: CASSLGGSGANVLTF. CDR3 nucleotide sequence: TGTGCCAGCAGCTTAGGGGGCTCTGGGGCCAACGTCCTGACTTTC.

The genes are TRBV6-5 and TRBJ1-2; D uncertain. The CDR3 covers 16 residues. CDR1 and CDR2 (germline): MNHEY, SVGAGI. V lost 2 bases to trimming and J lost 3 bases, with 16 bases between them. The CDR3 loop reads CASSYPTGKTYYGYTF. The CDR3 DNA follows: TGTGCCAGCAGTTACCCGACCGGGAAGACCTACTATGGCTACACCTTC.

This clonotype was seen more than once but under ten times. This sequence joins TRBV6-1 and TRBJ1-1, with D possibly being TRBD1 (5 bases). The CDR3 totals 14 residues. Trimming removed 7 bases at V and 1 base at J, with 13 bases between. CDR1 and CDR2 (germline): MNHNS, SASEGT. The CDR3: CASNPTGPNTEAFF. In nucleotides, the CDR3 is TGTGCCAGCAACCCTACGGGGCCGAACACTGAAGCTTTCTTT.

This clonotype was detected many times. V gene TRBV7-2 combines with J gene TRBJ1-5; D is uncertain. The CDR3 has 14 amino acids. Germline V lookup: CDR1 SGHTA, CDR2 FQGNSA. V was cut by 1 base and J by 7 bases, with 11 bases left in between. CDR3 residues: CASSLVAEGQPQHF. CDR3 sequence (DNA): TGTGCCAGCAGCTTAGTGGCGGAGGGACAGCCCCAGCATTTT. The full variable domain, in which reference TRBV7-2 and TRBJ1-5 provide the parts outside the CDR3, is GAGVSQSPSNKVTEKGKDVELRCDPISGHTALYWYRQSLGQGLEFLIYFQGNSAPDKSGLPSDRFSAERTGGSVSTLTIQRTQQEDSAVYLCASSLVAEGQPQHFGDGTRLSIL.

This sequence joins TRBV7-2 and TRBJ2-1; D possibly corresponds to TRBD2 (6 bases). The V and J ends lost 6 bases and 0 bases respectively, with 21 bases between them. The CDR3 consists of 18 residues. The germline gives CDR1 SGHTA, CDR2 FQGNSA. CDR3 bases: TGTGCCAGCAGGGGAGGCGGCTCAATGTTCAGCTCCTACAATGAGCAGTTCTTC. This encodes CASRGGGSMFSSYNEQFF. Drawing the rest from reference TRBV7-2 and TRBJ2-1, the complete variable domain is GAGVSQSPSNKVTEKGKDVELRCDPISGHTALYWYRQSLGQGLEFLIYFQGNSAPDKSGLPSDRFSAERTGGSVSTLTIQRTQQEDSAVYLCASRGGGSMFSSYNEQFFGPGTRLTVL.

The CDR3 protein is CASSFGTGDDLLYGYTF. The CDR3 DNA sequence: TGTGCCAGCAGCTTCGGGACAGGAGACGACTTGCTCTATGGCTACACCTTC. The V and J genes are TRBV11-2 and TRBJ1-2; TRBD1 matches 8 bases. Per germline, CDR1 SGHAT and CDR2 FQNNGV. The junction had 13 bases not matched to a gene; V was cut back by 3 bases and J by 4 bases. This CDR3 spans 17 amino acids.

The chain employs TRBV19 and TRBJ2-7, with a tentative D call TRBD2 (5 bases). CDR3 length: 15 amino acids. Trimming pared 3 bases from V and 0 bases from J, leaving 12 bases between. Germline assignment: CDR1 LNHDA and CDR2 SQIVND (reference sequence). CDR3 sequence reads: CASSILPGNSYEQYF. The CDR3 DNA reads TGTGCCAGTAGTATTCTTCCCGGGAACTCCTACGAGCAGTACTTC.

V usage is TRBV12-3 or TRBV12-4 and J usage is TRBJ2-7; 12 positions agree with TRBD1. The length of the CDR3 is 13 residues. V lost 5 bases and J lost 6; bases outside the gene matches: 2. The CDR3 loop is CASSPGQGAEQYF. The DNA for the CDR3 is TGTGCCAGCAGTCCGGGACAGGGGGCCGAGCAGTACTTC.

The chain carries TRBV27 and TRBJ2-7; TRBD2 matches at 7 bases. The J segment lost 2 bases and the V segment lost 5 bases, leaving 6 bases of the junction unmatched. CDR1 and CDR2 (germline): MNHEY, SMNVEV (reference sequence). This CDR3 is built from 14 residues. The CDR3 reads CASSRGGSAYEQYF. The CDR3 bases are TGTGCCAGCAGTCGGGGCGGGAGCGCCTACGAGCAGTACTTC.

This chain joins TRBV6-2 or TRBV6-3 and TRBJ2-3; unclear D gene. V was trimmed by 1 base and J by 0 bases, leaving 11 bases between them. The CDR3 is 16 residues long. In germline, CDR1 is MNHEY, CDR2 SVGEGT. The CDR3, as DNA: TGTGCCAGCAGTTACTATAATGGTCTTAGCACAGATACGCAGTATTTT. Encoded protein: CASSYYNGLSTDTQYF.

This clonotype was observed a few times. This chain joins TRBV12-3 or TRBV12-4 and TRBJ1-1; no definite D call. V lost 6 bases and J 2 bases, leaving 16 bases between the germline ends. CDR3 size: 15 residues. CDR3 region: CASSLGGRQNTEAFF. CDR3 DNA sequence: TGTGCCAGCAGCCTAGGAGGCAGACAAAACACTGAAGCTTTCTTT.

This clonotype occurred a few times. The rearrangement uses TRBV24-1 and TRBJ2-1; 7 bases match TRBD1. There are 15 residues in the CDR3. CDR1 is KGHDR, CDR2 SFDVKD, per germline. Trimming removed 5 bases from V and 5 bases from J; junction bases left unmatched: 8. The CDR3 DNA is TGTGCCACCAGTGGTCTACGGGACAGAAACAATGAGCAGTTCTTC. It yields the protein CATSGLRDRNNEQFF.

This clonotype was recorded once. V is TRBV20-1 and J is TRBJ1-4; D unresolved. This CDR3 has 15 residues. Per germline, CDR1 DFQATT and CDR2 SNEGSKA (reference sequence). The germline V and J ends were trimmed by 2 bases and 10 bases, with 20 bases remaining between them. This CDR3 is CSARRPGRPYGKLFF. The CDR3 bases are TGCAGTGCTAGACGGCCCGGAAGACCGTATGGAAAACTGTTTTTT.

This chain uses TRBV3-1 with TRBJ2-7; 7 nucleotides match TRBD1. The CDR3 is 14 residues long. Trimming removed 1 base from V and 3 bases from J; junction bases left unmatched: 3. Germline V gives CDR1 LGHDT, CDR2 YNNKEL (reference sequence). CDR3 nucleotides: TGTGCCAGCAGCCAAGGGACAGGCCACTACGAGCAGTACTTC. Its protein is CASSQGTGHYEQYF.

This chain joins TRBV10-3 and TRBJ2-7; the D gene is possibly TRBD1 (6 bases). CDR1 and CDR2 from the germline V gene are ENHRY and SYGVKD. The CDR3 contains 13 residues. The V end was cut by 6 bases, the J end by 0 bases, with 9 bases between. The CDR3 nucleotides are TGTGCCATCAGGGCGGACAGCTCCTACGAGCAGTACTTC. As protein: CAIRADSSYEQYF.

CDR3 sequence reads: CASSYGLAGGQETQYF. CDR3 nucleotides: TGTGCCAGCAGTTACGGTCTAGCGGGAGGTCAAGAGACCCAGTACTTC. The genes are TRBV6-2 or TRBV6-3 and TRBJ2-5; 11 bases fit TRBD2. The J segment lost 2 bases and the V segment lost 2 bases, leaving 4 bases of the junction unmatched. The CDR3 is 16 amino acids. CDR1 and CDR2 from the germline V gene are MNHEY and SVGEGT.

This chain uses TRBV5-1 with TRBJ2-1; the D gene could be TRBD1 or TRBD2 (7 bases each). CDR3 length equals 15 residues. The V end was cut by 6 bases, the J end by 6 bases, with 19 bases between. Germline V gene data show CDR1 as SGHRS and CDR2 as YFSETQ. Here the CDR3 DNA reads TGCGCCAGCACCTTCCAGGGGGGGGGGCTCAATGAGCAGTTCTTC. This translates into CASTFQGGGLNEQFF. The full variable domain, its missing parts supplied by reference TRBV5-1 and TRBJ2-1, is KAGVTQTPRYLIKTRGQQVTLSCSPISGHRSVSWYQQTPGQGLQFLFEYFSETQRNKGNFPGRFSGRQFSNSRSEMNVSTLELGDSALYLCASTFQGGGLNEQFFGPGTRLTVL.

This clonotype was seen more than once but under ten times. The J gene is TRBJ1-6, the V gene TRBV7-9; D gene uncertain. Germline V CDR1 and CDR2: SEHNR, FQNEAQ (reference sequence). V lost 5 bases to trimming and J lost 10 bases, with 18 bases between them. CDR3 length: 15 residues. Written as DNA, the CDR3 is TGTGCCAGCAGCCCATGGGTTGCGAGTTTGTCACCCCTCCACTTT. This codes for CASSPWVASLSPLHF. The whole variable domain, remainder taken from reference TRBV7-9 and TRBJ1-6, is DTGVSQNPRHKITKRGQNVTFRCDPISEHNRLYWYRQTLGQGPEFLTYFQNEAQLEKSRLLSDRFSAERPKGSFSTLEIQRTEQGDSAMYLCASSPWVASLSPLHFGNGTRLTVT.

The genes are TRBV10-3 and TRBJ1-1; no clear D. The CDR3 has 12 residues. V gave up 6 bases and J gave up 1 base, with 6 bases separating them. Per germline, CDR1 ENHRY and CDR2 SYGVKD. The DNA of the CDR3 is TGTGCCATCAGGCGGGGGAACACTGAAGCTTTCTTT. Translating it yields CAIRRGNTEAFF.

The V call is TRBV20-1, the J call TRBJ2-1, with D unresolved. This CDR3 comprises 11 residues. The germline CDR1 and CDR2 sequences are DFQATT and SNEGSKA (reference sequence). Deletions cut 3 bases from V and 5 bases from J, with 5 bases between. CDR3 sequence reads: CSARSDNEQFF. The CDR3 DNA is TGCAGTGCTAGGTCCGACAATGAGCAGTTCTTC.

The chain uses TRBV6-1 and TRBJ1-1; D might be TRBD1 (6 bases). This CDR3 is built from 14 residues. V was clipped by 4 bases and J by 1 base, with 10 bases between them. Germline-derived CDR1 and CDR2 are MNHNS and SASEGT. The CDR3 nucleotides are TGTGCCAGCAGTGCCCACAGGGAGAACACTGAAGCTTTCTTT. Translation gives CASSAHRENTEAFF.

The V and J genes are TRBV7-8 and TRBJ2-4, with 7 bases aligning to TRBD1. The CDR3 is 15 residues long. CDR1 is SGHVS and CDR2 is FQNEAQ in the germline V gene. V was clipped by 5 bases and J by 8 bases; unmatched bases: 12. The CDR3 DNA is TGTGCCAGCAGCCATTGGGGTGACAGGGTAGACATTCAGTACTTC. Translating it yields CASSHWGDRVDIQYF.

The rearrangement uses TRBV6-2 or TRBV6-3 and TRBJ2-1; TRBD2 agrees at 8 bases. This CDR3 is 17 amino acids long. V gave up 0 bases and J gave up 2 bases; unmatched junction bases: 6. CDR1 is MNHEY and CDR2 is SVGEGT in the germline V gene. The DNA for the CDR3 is TGTGCCAGCAGTTACTCTCCGACTAGCGCCCCCTACAATGAGCAGTTCTTC. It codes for CASSYSPTSAPYNEQFF.

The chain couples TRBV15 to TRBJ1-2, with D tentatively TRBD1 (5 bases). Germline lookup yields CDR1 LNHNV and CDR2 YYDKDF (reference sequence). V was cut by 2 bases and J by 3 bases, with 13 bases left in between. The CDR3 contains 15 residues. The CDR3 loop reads CATSRPSTAYYGYTF. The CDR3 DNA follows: TGTGCCACCAGCAGACCATCGACAGCCTACTATGGCTACACCTTC. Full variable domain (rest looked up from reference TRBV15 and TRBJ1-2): DAMVIQNPRYQVTQFGKPVTLSCSQTLNHNVMYWYQQKSSQAPKLLFHYYDKDFNNEADTPDNFQSRRPNTSFCFLDIRSPGLGDTAMYLCATSRPSTAYYGYTFGSGTRLTVV.